One T cell receptor (beta chain) is described in this entry. This sample was taken from a study of T cell changes during pregnancy in multiple sclerosis. Clones were read by immunoSEQ multiplex PCR, and TCRdb kept only the in-frame ones, dropping some. The sample has approximately 43,000 clones, roughly 93% seen once. The sample was CD8+ T cells from peripheral blood mononuclear cells, taken in the third trimester of pregnancy. This clonotype was obtained from a female donor with multiple sclerosis, enrolled in a pregnancy study.

The CDR3 DNA reads as TGTGCCAGCAGCCCAGACCTGTACGGGGATGGCTACACCTTC. Translating it yields CASSPDLYGDGYTF. The rearrangement uses TRBV11-2 and TRBJ1-2; D is undetermined. V was pared by 5 bases and J by 6 bases, with 16 bases between. The V gene's germline CDR1 is SGHAT and CDR2 FQNNGV. There are 14 residues in the CDR3.